A single sample is the source of the 13 T cell receptor beta chains below, sequenced in a study of T cells in Graves' hyperthyroidism and ophthalmopathy. Amplification of TCR beta CDR3 regions was performed using RNA transcripts as template. Initially, a first-round RT-PCR of the TCR CDR3 employed the HTBI primer set. TCRdb passed the multiplex PCR reads through MiXCR, listing each CDR3 protein once. The data hold roughly 630,000 distinct CDR3 sequences, with 15% to 19% observed a single time. Sample: blood. The source is a woman aged 25 to 39 with Graves' hyperthyroidism.

This clonotype was observed a few times. V gene TRBV11-1 combines with J gene TRBJ2-5; the match to TRBD2 covers 10 bases. In germline, CDR1 is SGHAT, CDR2 FQDESV (reference sequence). V lost 1 base to trimming and J lost 4 bases; unmatched junction nucleotides: 3. CDR3 length equals 15 residues. The CDR3 sequence: CASSLEASGGETQYF. CDR3 coding DNA: TGTGCCAGCAGCTTAGAAGCTAGCGGGGGAGAGACCCAGTACTTC.

This clonotype has only a few counts. The chain links TRBV27 to TRBJ1-2; tentative D call: TRBD1 (5 bases). The CDR3 sequence is 16 residues long. Germline V gene data show CDR1 as MNHEY and CDR2 as SMNVEV (reference sequence). Trimming pared 4 bases from V and 8 bases from J, leaving 23 bases between. CDR3 protein: CASSSPSGGAALGYTF. The CDR3 DNA follows: TGTGCCAGCAGTTCACCGTCCGGGGGAGCTGCATTAGGCTACACCTTC.

This clonotype was observed at least ten times. The CDR3 loop is CASSYRRGRIYEQYF. The CDR3 region has the DNA TGTGCCAGCAGTTACCGCAGGGGGCGAATCTACGAGCAGTACTTC. The chain combines TRBV6-5 with TRBJ2-7; 8 bases agree with TRBD1. The length of the CDR3 is 15 residues. Germline V gene lookup returns CDR1 MNHEY and CDR2 SVGAGI. Trimming took 2 bases from V and 3 from J; bases not matched to a gene: 6.

The gene calls are TRBV29-1 and TRBJ2-2, with 10 nucleotides matching TRBD2. J was trimmed by 4 bases and V by 3 bases; bases with no gene match: 5. The CDR3 is 15 residues long. CDR1 and CDR2 (germline): SQVTM, ANQGSEA. This CDR3 reads CSVEWTSGSTGELFF. CDR3 nucleotide sequence: TGCAGCGTTGAGTGGACTAGCGGAAGCACCGGGGAGCTGTTTTTT.

This clonotype was found many times. V usage is TRBV5-1 and J usage is TRBJ2-7, with TRBD1 matching over 7 bases. Germline V gene data show CDR1 as SGHRS and CDR2 as YFSETQ. V lost 4 bases and J lost 3; bases outside the gene matches: 7. This CDR3 has 14 residues. The CDR3 reads CASSRDRDYYEQYF. The DNA for the CDR3 is TGCGCCAGCAGCCGGGACAGAGACTACTACGAGCAGTACTTC.

This clonotype was detected many times. CDR3 region: CAWSVLGFHEQYF. CDR3 nucleotide sequence: TGTGCCTGGAGTGTACTAGGGTTCCACGAGCAGTACTTC. The chain couples TRBV30 to TRBJ2-7, with TRBD2 as a possible D gene (5 bases). The CDR3 extends over 13 amino acids. Trimming cost V 0 bases and J 5 bases, with 11 bases left between them. The V gene's germline CDR1 is GTSNPN and CDR2 SVGIG (reference sequence).

This clonotype was seen ten or more times. The chain couples TRBV7-8 to TRBJ2-3; 8 bases fit TRBD2. J gave up 1 base and V 2 bases, and 5 bases lay outside the gene matches. This CDR3 is 16 amino acids long. CDR1 and CDR2 (germline): SGHVS, FQNEAQ. The chain's CDR3 is CASSLFSGKGTDTQYF. The CDR3, as DNA: TGTGCCAGCAGCTTATTTAGCGGGAAGGGCACAGATACGCAGTATTTT.

This clonotype is a singleton in its sample. The rearrangement uses TRBV20-1 and TRBJ1-2; 9 bases match TRBD1. The CDR3 sequence is 14 residues long. The ends lost 3 bases at V and 4 bases at J; junction bases unmatched: 6. Germline V CDR1 and CDR2: DFQATT, SNEGSKA (reference sequence). CDR3 loop: CSASRDRDVYGYTF. CDR3 DNA: TGCAGTGCTAGTCGGGACAGGGACGTCTATGGCTACACCTTC.

For this clonotype: One end of the junction fails to match germline, which may point to a read error. This rearrangement joins TRBV11-2 to TRBJ2-7; unclear D gene. The DNA end favors TRBJ2-1, so the J call may be wrong. The germline V gene has CDR1 SGHAT and CDR2 FQNNGV. The CDR3 spans 20 residues. The DNA for the CDR3 is TGTACCAGCAGCTTAGTAGGGCATAAGACCTCTCCCGTCCGGCTCTACGAGCAGTTCTTC. The encoded protein is CTSSLVGHKTSPVRLYEQFF.

This clonotype appeared many times. The chain joins TRBV12-3 or TRBV12-4 to TRBJ2-3; the D is unclear. The CDR3 is 14 residues long. V lost 5 bases and J 0 bases, leaving 9 bases between the germline ends. The CDR3 loop reads CASSPSFSTDTQYF. DNA for the CDR3: TGTGCCAGCAGTCCCTCATTCAGCACAGATACGCAGTATTTT.

This clonotype showed up just a few times. The chain recombines TRBV6-1 with TRBJ2-2; 10 nucleotides align to TRBD2. The V and J ends lost 6 bases and 2 bases, in that order; junction bases with no gene match: 3. The length of the CDR3 is 15 residues. Germline-derived CDR1 and CDR2 are MNHNS and SASEGT. DNA for the CDR3: TGTGCCAGCAGAGCGGGAGGGGAAAACACCGGGGAGCTGTTTTTT. Translating it yields CASRAGGENTGELFF.

This clonotype came up a few times. This chain joins TRBV29-1 and TRBJ1-2; 8 bases match TRBD1. Germline V CDR1 and CDR2: SQVTM, ANQGSEA. The CDR3 runs 13 residues. V was clipped by 7 bases and J by 6 bases; unmatched bases: 10. In DNA, the CDR3 is TGCAGCGCTGAGGACAGGGCGAGGGATGGCTACACCTTC. This sequence encodes CSAEDRARDGYTF.

This clonotype came up a few times. This chain links TRBV4-1 with TRBJ2-1; D unclear. The CDR3 loop spans 17 amino acids. Germline V gene lookup returns CDR1 MGHRA and CDR2 YSYEKL. V lost 0 bases and J 2 bases, leaving 14 bases between the germline ends. The CDR3: CASSQDYSRAAYNEQFF. The CDR3 bases are TGCGCCAGCAGCCAAGACTACTCCCGTGCTGCCTACAATGAGCAGTTCTTC.